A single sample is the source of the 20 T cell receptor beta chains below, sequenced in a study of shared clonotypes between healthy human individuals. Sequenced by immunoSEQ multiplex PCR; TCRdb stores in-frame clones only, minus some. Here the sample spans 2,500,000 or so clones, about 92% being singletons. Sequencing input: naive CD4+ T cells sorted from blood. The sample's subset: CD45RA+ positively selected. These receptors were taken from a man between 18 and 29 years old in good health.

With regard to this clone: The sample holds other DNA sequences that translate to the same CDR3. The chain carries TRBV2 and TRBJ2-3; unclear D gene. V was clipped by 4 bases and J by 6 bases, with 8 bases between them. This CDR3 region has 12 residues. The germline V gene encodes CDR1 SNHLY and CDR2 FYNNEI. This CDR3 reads CASSGSTDTQYF. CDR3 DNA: TGTGCCAGCAGTGGGTCTACGGATACGCAGTATTTT.

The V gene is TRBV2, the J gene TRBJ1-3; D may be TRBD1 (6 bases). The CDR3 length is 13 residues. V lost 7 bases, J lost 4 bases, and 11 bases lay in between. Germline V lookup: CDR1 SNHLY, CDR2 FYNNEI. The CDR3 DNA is TGTGCCAGCATGGCAGGGGTAGGAAACACCATATATTTT. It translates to CASMAGVGNTIYF.

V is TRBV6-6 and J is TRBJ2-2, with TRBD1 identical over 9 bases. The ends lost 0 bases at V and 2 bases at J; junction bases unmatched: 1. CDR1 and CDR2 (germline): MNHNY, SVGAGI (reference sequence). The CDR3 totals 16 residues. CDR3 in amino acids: CASSYSDRGNTGELFF. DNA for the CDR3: TGTGCCAGCAGTTACTCGGACAGGGGAAACACCGGGGAGCTGTTTTTT.

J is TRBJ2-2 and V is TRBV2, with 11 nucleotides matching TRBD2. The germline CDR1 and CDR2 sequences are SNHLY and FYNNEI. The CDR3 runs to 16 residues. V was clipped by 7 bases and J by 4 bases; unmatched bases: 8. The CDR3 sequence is CASKGGLAGVTGELFF. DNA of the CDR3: TGTGCCAGCAAGGGAGGACTAGCGGGTGTCACCGGGGAGCTGTTTTTT.

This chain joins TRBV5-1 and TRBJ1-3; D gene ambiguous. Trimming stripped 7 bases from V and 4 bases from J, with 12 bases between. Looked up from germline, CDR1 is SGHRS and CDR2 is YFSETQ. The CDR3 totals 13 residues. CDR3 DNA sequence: TGCGCCAGCTGGGCCGGGAACGGAAACACCATATATTTT. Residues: CASWAGNGNTIYF.

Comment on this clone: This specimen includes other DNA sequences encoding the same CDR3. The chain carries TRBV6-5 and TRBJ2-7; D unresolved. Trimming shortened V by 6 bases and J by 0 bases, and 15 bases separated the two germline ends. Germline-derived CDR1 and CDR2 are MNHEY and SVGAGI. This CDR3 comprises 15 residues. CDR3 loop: CASSPPGQSSYEQYF. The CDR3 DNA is TGTGCCAGCAGCCCCCCCGGGCAGAGCTCCTACGAGCAGTACTTC.

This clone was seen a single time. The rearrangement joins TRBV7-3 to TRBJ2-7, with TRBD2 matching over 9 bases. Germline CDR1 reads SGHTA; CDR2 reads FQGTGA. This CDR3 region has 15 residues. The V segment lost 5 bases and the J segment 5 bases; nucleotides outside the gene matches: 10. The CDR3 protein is CASSPTGLAGHEQYF. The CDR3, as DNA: TGTGCCAGCAGCCCGACGGGACTAGCAGGCCACGAGCAGTACTTC.

CDR3 protein: CASSVGTQETQYF. CDR3 coding DNA: TGTGCCAGCAGCGTAGGAACCCAAGAGACCCAGTACTTC. The V and J genes are TRBV9 and TRBJ2-5; D is unresolved. Looked up from germline, CDR1 is SGDLS and CDR2 is YYNGEE. Trimming shortened V by 0 bases and J by 1 base, and 4 bases separated the two germline ends. The CDR3 extends over 13 amino acids.

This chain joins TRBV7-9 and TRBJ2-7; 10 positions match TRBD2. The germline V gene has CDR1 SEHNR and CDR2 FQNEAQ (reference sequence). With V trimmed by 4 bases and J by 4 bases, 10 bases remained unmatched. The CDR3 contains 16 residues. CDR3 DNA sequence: TGTGCCAGCAGCTCGACACGTAGCGGGAGGTATTACGAGCAGTACTTC. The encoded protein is CASSSTRSGRYYEQYF.

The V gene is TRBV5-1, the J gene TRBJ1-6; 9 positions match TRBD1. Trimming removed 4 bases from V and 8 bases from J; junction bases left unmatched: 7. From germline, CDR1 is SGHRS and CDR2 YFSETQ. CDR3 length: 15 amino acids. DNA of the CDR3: TGCGCCAGCAGCGCAGGACAGGGGCCCTATTCACCCCTCCACTTT. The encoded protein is CASSAGQGPYSPLHF.

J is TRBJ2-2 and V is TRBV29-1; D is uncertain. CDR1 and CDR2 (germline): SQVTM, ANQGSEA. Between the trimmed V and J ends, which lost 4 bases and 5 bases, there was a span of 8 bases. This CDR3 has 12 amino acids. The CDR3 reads CSVVKGTGELFF. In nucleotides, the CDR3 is TGCAGCGTTGTTAAGGGAACCGGGGAGCTGTTTTTT.

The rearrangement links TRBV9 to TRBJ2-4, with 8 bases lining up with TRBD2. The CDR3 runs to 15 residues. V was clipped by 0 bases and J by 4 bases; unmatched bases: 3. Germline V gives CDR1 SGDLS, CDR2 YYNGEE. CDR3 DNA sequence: TGTGCCAGCAGCGTAGCGGGGGGGAATAAAAACATTCAGTACTTC. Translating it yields CASSVAGGNKNIQYF.

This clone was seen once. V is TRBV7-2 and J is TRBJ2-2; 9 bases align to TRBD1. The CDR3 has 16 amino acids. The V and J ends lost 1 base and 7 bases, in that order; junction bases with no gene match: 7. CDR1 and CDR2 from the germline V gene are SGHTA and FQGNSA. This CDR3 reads CASSLGDRERGGELFF. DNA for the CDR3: TGTGCCAGCAGCTTAGGGGACAGGGAAAGGGGCGGGGAGCTGTTTTTT.

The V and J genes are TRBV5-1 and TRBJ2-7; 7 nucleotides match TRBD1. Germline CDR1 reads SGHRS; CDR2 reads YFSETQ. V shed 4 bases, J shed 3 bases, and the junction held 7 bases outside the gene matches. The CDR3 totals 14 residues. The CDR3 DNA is TGCGCCAGCAGCCCCTGGACAGGAGACTACGAGCAGTACTTC. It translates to CASSPWTGDYEQYF.

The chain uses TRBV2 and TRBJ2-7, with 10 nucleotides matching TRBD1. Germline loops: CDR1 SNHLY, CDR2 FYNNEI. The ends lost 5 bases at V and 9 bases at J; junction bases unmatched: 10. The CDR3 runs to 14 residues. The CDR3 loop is CASSPNRQGAGQYF. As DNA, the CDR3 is TGTGCCAGCAGTCCCAACCGACAGGGGGCAGGGCAGTACTTC.

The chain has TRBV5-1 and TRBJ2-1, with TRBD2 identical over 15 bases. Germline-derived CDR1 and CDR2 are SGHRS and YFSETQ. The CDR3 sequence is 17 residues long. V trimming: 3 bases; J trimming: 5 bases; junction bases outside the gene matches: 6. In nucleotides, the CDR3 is TGCGCCAGCAGCTACGGACTAGCGGGAGGGGTGAACAATGAGCAGTTCTTC. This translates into CASSYGLAGGVNNEQFF. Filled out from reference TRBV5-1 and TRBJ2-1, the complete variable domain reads KAGVTQTPRYLIKTRGQQVTLSCSPISGHRSVSWYQQTPGQGLQFLFEYFSETQRNKGNFPGRFSGRQFSNSRSEMNVSTLELGDSALYLCASSYGLAGGVNNEQFFGPGTRLTVL.

The CDR3 sequence: CASSGSSRAFF. The DNA for the CDR3 is TGTGCCAGCAGTGGTTCGAGTCGGGCTTTCTTT. This chain connects TRBV28 to TRBJ1-1; D is ambiguous. Germline loops: CDR1 MDHEN, CDR2 SYDVKM. The CDR3 runs 11 residues. Trimming left V 5 bases short and J 11 bases short, with 12 bases between. Full variable domain (outside the CDR3, taken from reference TRBV28 and TRBJ1-1): DVKVTQSSRYLVKRTGEKVFLECVQDMDHENMFWYRQDPGLGLRLIYFSYDVKMKEKGDIPEGYSVSREKKERFSLILESASTNQTSMYLCASSGSSRAFFGQGTRLTVV.

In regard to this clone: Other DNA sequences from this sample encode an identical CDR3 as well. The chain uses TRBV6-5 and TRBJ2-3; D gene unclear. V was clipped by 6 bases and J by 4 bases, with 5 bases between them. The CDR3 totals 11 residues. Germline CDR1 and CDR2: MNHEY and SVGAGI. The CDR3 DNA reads TGTGCCAGCAGCCGGGCAGATACGCAGTATTTT. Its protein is CASSRADTQYF.

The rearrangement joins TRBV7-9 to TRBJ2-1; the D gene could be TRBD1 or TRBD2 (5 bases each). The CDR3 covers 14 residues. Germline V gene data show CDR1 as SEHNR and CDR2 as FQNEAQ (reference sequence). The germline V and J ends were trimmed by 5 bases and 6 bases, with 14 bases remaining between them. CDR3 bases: TGTGCCAGCAGCCCGCCCGGGGCTTTCAATGAGCAGTTCTTC. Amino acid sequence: CASSPPGAFNEQFF.

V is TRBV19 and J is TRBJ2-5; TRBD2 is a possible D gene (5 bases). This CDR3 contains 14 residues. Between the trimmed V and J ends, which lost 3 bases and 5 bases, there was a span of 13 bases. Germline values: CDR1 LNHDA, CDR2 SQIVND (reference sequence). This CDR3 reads CASSIIGSTETQYF. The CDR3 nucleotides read TGTGCCAGTAGTATTATTGGGAGTACTGAGACCCAGTACTTC.